These 17 T cell receptor beta chains were sequenced from one sample in a study of cytomegalovirus exposure and HLA in healthy donors. Use of 60 Vbeta and 13 Jbeta primers characterized the PCR. Here immunoSEQ multiplex PCR was the method, and the copy in TCRdb shows in-frame clones only, minus some. This repertoire shows approximately 150,000 clones, approximately 80% found once; its top ten account for approximately 5.5%. Sequencing was done on a sample of PBMCs. These receptors all stem from a man aged 25-45 years in good health and CMV-seropositive.

The CDR3 nucleotides read TGCGCCAGCAGCCCGAGCACTAGCGGGCAAGAGACCCAGTACTTC. It translates to CASSPSTSGQETQYF. The J gene is TRBJ2-5, the V gene TRBV5-1; the match to TRBD2 covers 9 bases. The CDR3 runs to 15 residues. Germline values: CDR1 SGHRS, CDR2 YFSETQ. V was pared by 4 bases and J by 2 bases, with 6 bases of the junction left unmatched.

This clone was detected only once. The chain carries TRBV6-5 and TRBJ1-4; 8 bases are a match to TRBD1. V lost 6 bases to trimming and J lost 8 bases; unmatched junction nucleotides: 8. CDR1 and CDR2 from the germline V gene are MNHEY and SVGAGI. This CDR3 contains 14 residues. The CDR3 sequence is CASSVTGVGEKLFF. CDR3 sequence (DNA): TGTGCCAGCAGCGTGACAGGGGTAGGAGAAAAACTGTTTTTT.

CDR3 DNA sequence: TGTGCCAGCAGTTTATCGCCGGGACTCTTTAATGAGCAGTTCTTC. Its translation is CASSLSPGLFNEQFF. V and J are TRBV27 and TRBJ2-1; possibly TRBD2 for D (6 bases). Trimming pared 0 bases from V and 7 bases from J, leaving 13 bases between. The CDR3 extends over 15 amino acids. Germline CDR1 MNHEY, CDR2 SMNVEV (reference sequence).

This chain links TRBV5-6 with TRBJ1-1; D uncertain. CDR3 length equals 12 residues. Germline V CDR1 and CDR2: SGHDT, YYEEEE. Trimming took off 3 bases at V and 0 bases at J, with 3 bases between the two ends. This chain's CDR3 is CASSYLNTEAFF. CDR3 nucleotides: TGTGCCAGCAGCTACTTGAACACTGAAGCTTTCTTT. The full variable domain, rest sourced from reference TRBV5-6 and TRBJ1-1, is DAGVTQSPTHLIKTRGQQVTLRCSPKSGHDTVSWYQQALGQGPQFIFQYYEEEERQRGNFPDRFSGHQFPNYSSELNVNALLLGDSALYLCASSYLNTEAFFGQGTRLTVV.

J is TRBJ2-7 and V is TRBV28; TRBD1 matches 7 bases. This CDR3 is built from 15 residues. After removal of 7 bases from V and 7 bases from J, the junction contained 16 bases not matched to a gene. In germline, CDR1 is MDHEN, CDR2 SYDVKM. In DNA, the CDR3 is TGTGCCAGCAACTTACCGGGACAGCCTCTTTATGAGCAGTACTTC. Translated: CASNLPGQPLYEQYF.

V usage is TRBV2 and J usage is TRBJ2-7, with a tentative D call TRBD2 (6 bases). Germline CDR1 is SNHLY and CDR2 is FYNNEI. The CDR3 is made up of 12 amino acids. Trimming left V 4 bases short and J 4 bases short, with 8 bases between. The CDR3 bases are TGTGCCAGCAGTGCCCGGGGGTACGAGCAGTACTTC. Amino acid sequence: CASSARGYEQYF.

The chain is built from TRBV25-1 and TRBJ1-4; unclear D gene. The germline gives CDR1 MGHDK, CDR2 SYGVNS. The CDR3 has 14 amino acids. The V gene lost 4 bases and the J gene lost 0 bases, with 6 bases spanning the gap. The CDR3 protein is CASSGGATNEKLFF. The CDR3 nucleotides are TGTGCCAGCAGTGGCGGAGCAACTAATGAAAAACTGTTTTTT. The whole variable domain, filled in from reference TRBV25-1 and TRBJ1-4, reads EADIYQTPRYLVIGTGKKITLECSQTMGHDKMYWYQQDPGMELHLIHYSYGVNSTEKGDLSSESTVSRIRTEHFPLTLESARPSHTSQYLCASSGGATNEKLFFGSGTQLSVL.

The chain joins TRBV15 to TRBJ2-1; D call uncertain. The CDR3 consists of 15 residues. From germline, CDR1 is LNHNV and CDR2 YYDKDF (reference sequence). Trimming stripped 0 bases from V and 3 bases from J, with 9 bases between. CDR3 DNA sequence: TGTGCCACCAGCAGAGAAAGAGAGAACTACAATGAGCAGTTCTTC. This gives the protein CATSRERENYNEQFF.

The chain is built from TRBV7-2 and TRBJ2-7; the D is unclear. This CDR3 is built from 13 residues. V was clipped by 4 bases and J by 0 bases, with 7 bases between them. From germline, CDR1 is SGHTA and CDR2 FQGNSA. The DNA for the CDR3 is TGTGCCAGCAGCTCAGACTTCTCCTACGAGCAGTACTTC. Translation: CASSSDFSYEQYF.

This clone was recorded only once. The V and J genes are TRBV5-1 and TRBJ2-1; 7 nucleotides agree with TRBD2. V was clipped by 4 bases and J by 8 bases; unmatched bases: 9. Germline V CDR1 and CDR2: SGHRS, YFSETQ. This CDR3 has 14 amino acids. As DNA, the CDR3 is TGCGCCAGCAGCACGAGCGGGATCGGGGATGAGCAGTTCTTC. Residues: CASSTSGIGDEQFF.

This clone came up once. The chain links TRBV19 to TRBJ2-2; perhaps TRBD2 as D (5 bases). Between the trimmed V and J ends, which lost 1 base and 3 bases, there was a span of 9 bases. The CDR3 runs 15 residues. Germline values: CDR1 LNHDA, CDR2 SQIVND (reference sequence). CDR3 sequence reads: CASSIGSGDTGELFF. The CDR3 DNA reads as TGTGCCAGTAGTATAGGATCCGGGGACACCGGGGAGCTGTTTTTT.

The chain employs TRBV28 and TRBJ2-1, with TRBD2 matching 7 bases. The CDR3 has 13 amino acids. Trimming at V came to 2 bases and at J to 15 bases, leaving 10 bases not matched to a gene. Germline values: CDR1 MDHEN, CDR2 SYDVKM. The chain's CDR3 is CASSLELPGGGFF. CDR3 coding DNA: TGTGCCAGCAGTTTAGAATTACCGGGAGGTGGGTTCTTC.

This chain uses TRBV7-2 with TRBJ2-7; a possible D gene is TRBD2 (7 bases). This CDR3 is built from 19 residues. Trimming shortened V by 2 bases and J by 2 bases, and 25 bases separated the two germline ends. In germline, CDR1 is SGHTA, CDR2 FQGNSA. CDR3 loop: CASSLKLPWGLAEPYEQYF. Written as DNA, the CDR3 is TGTGCCAGCAGCTTAAAGCTACCGTGGGGGCTAGCGGAGCCCTACGAGCAGTACTTC.

The chain carries TRBV30 and TRBJ2-7, with D perhaps matching TRBD1 (6 bases). The CDR3 runs to 13 residues. V gave up 0 bases and J gave up 2 bases, with 8 bases separating them. Germline loops: CDR1 GTSNPN, CDR2 SVGIG (reference sequence). CDR3 DNA sequence: TGTGCCTGGAGTGTAAACAGGGCCTACGAGCAGTACTTC. Its protein is CAWSVNRAYEQYF.

The chain is built from TRBV6-4 and TRBJ2-1; 9 bases fit TRBD2. Germline CDR1 MRHNA, CDR2 SNTAGT. The junction had 10 bases not matched to a gene; V was cut back by 2 bases and J by 5 bases. CDR3 length: 17 amino acids. CDR3 in amino acids: CASSDRALAGSHNEQFF. For the CDR3, the DNA is TGTGCCAGCAGTGACCGAGCCCTAGCGGGGTCCCACAATGAGCAGTTCTTC.

This clone came up once. The chain has TRBV5-1 and TRBJ2-3; 11 positions match TRBD2. Germline V gene lookup returns CDR1 SGHRS and CDR2 YFSETQ. Unmatched junction bases numbered 1, after V lost 0 bases and J lost 1 base. This CDR3 contains 16 residues. CDR3 coding DNA: TGCGCCAGCAGCTTGGCACTAGCGGGGGGCACAGATACGCAGTATTTT. It yields the protein CASSLALAGGTDTQYF.

This clone has only one observation. The CDR3 loop is CASSLRGGWGYGTDTQYF. CDR3 nucleotide sequence: TGTGCCAGCAGTTTAAGGGGGGGCTGGGGGTACGGCACAGATACGCAGTATTTT. This rearrangement joins TRBV28 to TRBJ2-3; tentatively, D is TRBD2 (7 bases). Trimming cost V 2 bases and J 1 base, with 19 bases left between them. CDR1 and CDR2 (germline): MDHEN, SYDVKM. CDR3 length: 18 residues.